The clone carrying this T cell receptor (beta chain) was seen repeatedly, ten times or more. Its antigen remains unknown. A read error is likely, as this CDR3 ends without the conserved phenylalanine or tryptophan. No DNA is shown, since the ends of the CDR3 on it are uncertain; the CDR3 is the one TCRdb lists. Germline CDR1 and CDR2: MNHEY and SVGAGI. The CDR3 numbers 11 amino acids, ends counted. The sample originates from a study of T cells after yellow fever vaccination. Findings of the study overall: Relatively few clonotypes were ones that appeared in both CD4 and CD8 compartments. One caveat is that FACS-sorted repertoires could contain abundant clonotypes contaminating from the bulk population. After the booster, approximately 96% of CD4 and about nine tenths of CD8 primary-response clones were re-detected.

A single record per CDR3 protein comes from TCRdb applying MiXCR to the 5' RACE reads. The table records about 220,000 distinct CDR3 sequences, under 3.5% of them present only once. The genes are TRBV6-5 and TRBJ1-1; the D call of TRBD1 is as the table states it, not checked on the DNA. This receptor was taken from a man younger than 30 who received the YFV17D yellow fever vaccine. This specimen was CD4+ T cells sorted from PBMCs, taken 10 days after the yellow fever booster vaccination. This CDR3 reads CASSQEGRPRG.